The source of this T cell receptor (beta chain) is a study of chemoradiotherapy in HPV16-positive cancers. Overall study context: Candidate HPV-specific T-cell clones and common TCR motifs came from functional assays in a couple of HPV16-positive patients.

Libraries were prepared by immunoSEQ multiplex PCR; TCRdb keeps only in-frame clonotypes and omits some of them. The sample records over 10,000 clones, approximately 77% being singletons. This specimen was acquired from a patient who underwent chemoradiotherapy. This TCR was sampled from a human donor with HPV-associated anogenital cancer.

CDR3 coding DNA: TGTGCCAGCAGCGAAACCGGGACGAGAACCTCTGGGGCCAACGTCCTGACTTTC. The encoded protein is CASSETGTRTSGANVLTF. This rearrangement joins TRBV4-2 to TRBJ2-6; D could derive from TRBD1 or TRBD2 (5 bases each). V dropped 5 bases and J dropped 0 bases, with 17 bases sitting between them. This CDR3 has 18 amino acids. Germline V lookup: CDR1 LGHNA, CDR2 YNFKEQ.